The rows below give T cell receptor beta chains drawn from one sample of a study of blood T cell repertoires in COVID-19. Using immunoSEQ multiplex PCR, the repertoire was profiled, and TCRdb retains in-frame clones only, with some absent. The sample has about 100,000 clones, approximately 79% seen once; the top ten hold less than 20%. The sequencing sample was made of peripheral blood. All receptors come from a woman older than 75 with active or convalescent COVID-19. Each CDR3 is given with its conserved first and last residue. A D gene is named only where the DNA matches it firmly. Size is stated for part of the rows, as once, few or many counts, or as a class when the clone is expanded.

D gene: NA; V gene: TRBV7-3; clone size: NA; J gene: TRBJ2-2; CDR3 protein: CASSPRLGETGELFF; CDR3 DNA: TGTGCCAGCAGCCCCCGTCTTGGGGAGACCGGGGAGCTGTTTTTT
D gene: NA; V gene: TRBV5-6; clone size: NA; J gene: TRBJ1-2; CDR3 protein: CASSLFVGAVDGYTF; CDR3 DNA: TGTGCCAGCAGCTTGTTTGTGGGGGCAGTCGATGGCTACACCTTC
D gene: NA; V gene: TRBV9; clone size: NA; J gene: TRBJ2-1; CDR3 protein: CASSGRGTPINEQFF; CDR3 DNA: TGTGCCAGCAGCGGCCGAGGGACACCTATCAATGAGCAGTTCTTC
D gene: NA; V gene: TRBV18; clone size: NA; J gene: TRBJ1-5; CDR3 protein: CASSPSRDQPQHF; CDR3 DNA: TGTGCCAGCTCACCGAGCAGGGATCAGCCCCAGCATTTT
D gene: TRBD2; V gene: TRBV27; clone size: NA; J gene: TRBJ2-5; CDR3 protein: CASSLWFIVCSGGTRQETQYF; CDR3 DNA: TGTGCCAGCAGTTTATGGTTTATAGTATGCTCGGGGGGGACCCGCCAAGAGACCCAGTACTTC
D gene: TRBD2; V gene: TRBV15; clone size: NA; J gene: TRBJ2-1; CDR3 protein: CATSRVRLAGATSYNEQFF; CDR3 DNA: TGTGCCACCAGCAGAGTAAGACTAGCGGGAGCAACCTCCTACAATGAGCAGTTCTTC
D gene: NA; V gene: TRBV6-5; clone size: NA; J gene: TRBJ1-4; CDR3 protein: CASTGVLNEKLFF; CDR3 DNA: TGTGCCAGCACGGGGGTTCTCAATGAAAAACTGTTTTTT
D gene: NA; V gene: TRBV11-2; clone size: NA; J gene: TRBJ2-2; CDR3 protein: CASSLFGIDTGELFF; CDR3 DNA: TGTGCCAGCAGCTTATTCGGGATCGACACCGGGGAGCTGTTTTTT
D gene: NA; V gene: TRBV18; clone size: NA; J gene: TRBJ1-2; CDR3 protein: CASSPPSQDGYTF; CDR3 DNA: TGTGCCAGCTCACCACCGTCGCAGGATGGCTACACCTTC
D gene: NA; V gene: TRBV5-1; clone size: once; J gene: TRBJ2-7; CDR3 protein: CASSLGGPREQYF; CDR3 DNA: TGCGCCAGCAGCTTGGGGGGGCCTCGGGAGCAGTACTTC
D gene: TRBD2; V gene: TRBV19; clone size: NA; J gene: TRBJ2-3; CDR3 protein: CASTPTSGRVTDTQYF; CDR3 DNA: TGTGCCAGTACCCCAACTAGCGGGAGGGTCACAGATACGCAGTATTTT
D gene: NA; V gene: TRBV12-3/TRBV12-4; clone size: NA; J gene: TRBJ1-4; CDR3 protein: CASSLQTEEKLFF; CDR3 DNA: TGTGCCAGCAGTCTACAGACAGAGGAAAAACTGTTTTTT
D gene: NA; V gene: TRBV6-6; clone size: once; J gene: TRBJ2-2; CDR3 protein: CASSLTNTGELFF; CDR3 DNA: TGTGCCAGCTCTTTAACGAACACCGGGGAGCTGTTTTTT
D gene: NA; V gene: TRBV7-9; clone size: NA; J gene: TRBJ1-1; CDR3 protein: CASSSQGSLSEAFF; CDR3 DNA: TGTGCCAGCAGCTCCCAGGGTAGTTTGTCTGAAGCTTTCTTT
D gene: NA; V gene: TRBV28; clone size: NA; J gene: TRBJ1-1; CDR3 protein: CASSSPARLMNTEAFF; CDR3 DNA: TGTGCCAGCAGTTCCCCCGCGCGGTTGATGAACACTGAAGCTTTCTTT
D gene: NA; V gene: TRBV5-5; clone size: few; J gene: TRBJ2-5; CDR3 protein: CASSPDSQETQYF; CDR3 DNA: TGTGCCAGCAGCCCCGACAGCCAAGAGACCCAGTACTTC
D gene: TRBD2; V gene: TRBV2; clone size: NA; J gene: TRBJ2-1; CDR3 protein: CASREGLAGGSYNEQFF; CDR3 DNA: TGTGCCAGCAGAGAGGGACTAGCGGGAGGCTCCTACAATGAGCAGTTCTTC
D gene: NA; V gene: TRBV11-2; clone size: NA; J gene: TRBJ2-2; CDR3 protein: CASSLGGAGTGELFF; CDR3 DNA: TGTGCCAGCAGCTTGGGGGGAGCTGGCACCGGGGAGCTGTTTTTT
D gene: NA; V gene: TRBV5-1; clone size: NA; J gene: TRBJ2-1; CDR3 protein: CASSLGWTTYNEQFF; CDR3 DNA: TGTGCCAGCAGCTTGGGTTGGACTACCTACAATGAGCAGTTCTTC
D gene: NA; V gene: TRBV19; clone size: NA; J gene: TRBJ1-2; CDR3 protein: CASSIGPFRDGYTF; CDR3 DNA: TGTGCCAGTAGTATCGGTCCGTTCAGGGATGGCTACACCTTC
D gene: TRBD1; V gene: TRBV11-2; clone size: NA; J gene: TRBJ1-1; CDR3 protein: CASSLDGQGAGTEAFF; CDR3 DNA: TGTGCCAGCAGCTTAGACGGACAGGGGGCGGGCACTGAAGCTTTCTTT
D gene: NA; V gene: TRBV18; clone size: NA; J gene: TRBJ2-7; CDR3 protein: CASSPPTGLNEQYF; CDR3 DNA: TGTGCCAGCTCACCACCTACAGGGCTCAACGAGCAGTACTTC
D gene: NA; V gene: TRBV18; clone size: NA; J gene: TRBJ1-1; CDR3 protein: CASSPVRDTEAFF; CDR3 DNA: TGTGCCAGCTCACCAGTCCGCGACACTGAAGCTTTCTTT
D gene: NA; V gene: TRBV7-2; clone size: NA; J gene: TRBJ2-5; CDR3 protein: CASSVLVRETQYF; CDR3 DNA: TGTGCCAGCAGCGTCTTGGTGAGAGAGACCCAGTACTTC
D gene: TRBD2; V gene: TRBV27; clone size: NA; J gene: TRBJ2-1; CDR3 protein: CASSSQRGLYNEQFF; CDR3 DNA: TGTGCCAGCAGTTCCCAGCGGGGACTTTACAATGAGCAGTTCTTC
D gene: TRBD2; V gene: TRBV5-1; clone size: NA; J gene: TRBJ2-1; CDR3 protein: CASSGGTSGNHRNEQFF; CDR3 DNA: TGCGCCAGCAGCGGGGGGACTAGCGGGAACCATAGGAATGAGCAGTTCTTC
D gene: NA; V gene: TRBV30; clone size: NA; J gene: TRBJ2-7; CDR3 protein: CAWGLNYEQYF; CDR3 DNA: TGTGCCTGGGGACTAAACTACGAGCAGTACTTC
D gene: TRBD2; V gene: TRBV4-1; clone size: NA; J gene: TRBJ2-3; CDR3 protein: CASSPVAGGPTDTQYF; CDR3 DNA: TGCGCCAGCAGCCCCGTAGCGGGAGGGCCCACAGATACGCAGTATTTT
D gene: NA; V gene: TRBV5-4; clone size: NA; J gene: TRBJ2-5; CDR3 protein: CASSLEPSGAQYF; CDR3 DNA: TGTGCCAGCAGCTTGGAGCCCAGCGGCGCCCAGTACTTC
D gene: TRBD2; V gene: TRBV25-1; clone size: NA; J gene: TRBJ2-3; CDR3 protein: CASRSGGSADTQYF; CDR3 DNA: TGTGCCAGCAGATCGGGCGGGAGCGCAGATACGCAGTATTTT
D gene: NA; V gene: TRBV20-1; clone size: once; J gene: TRBJ2-5; CDR3 protein: CSARGGETQYF; CDR3 DNA: TGCAGTGCTAGGGGGGGAGAGACCCAGTACTTC
D gene: TRBD2; V gene: TRBV5-1; clone size: few; J gene: TRBJ2-5; CDR3 protein: CASSLAGLAGGETQYF; CDR3 DNA: TGCGCCAGCAGCTTGGCCGGGCTAGCGGGTGGTGAGACCCAGTACTTC
D gene: NA; V gene: TRBV28; clone size: once; J gene: TRBJ1-4; CDR3 protein: CASSLAMQVYEKLFF; CDR3 DNA: TGTGCCAGCAGTTTAGCGATGCAGGTATATGAAAAACTGTTTTTT
D gene: NA; V gene: TRBV7-9; clone size: NA; J gene: TRBJ2-7; CDR3 protein: CASSLVTGVVEQYF; CDR3 DNA: TGTGCCAGCAGCTTAGTTACGGGAGTGGTCGAGCAGTACTTC
D gene: NA; V gene: TRBV7-2; clone size: NA; J gene: TRBJ2-1; CDR3 protein: CASSSSSGRLLDNEQFF; CDR3 DNA: TGTGCCAGCAGCTCCAGTTCGGGTAGGTTGCTTGACAATGAGCAGTTCTTC
D gene: TRBD1; V gene: TRBV6-1; clone size: NA; J gene: TRBJ2-5; CDR3 protein: CASSEGQGGWETQYF; CDR3 DNA: TGTGCCAGCAGTGAAGGACAGGGGGGGTGGGAGACCCAGTACTTC
D gene: TRBD1; V gene: TRBV28; clone size: NA; J gene: TRBJ1-6; CDR3 protein: CATNLAGGVKNSPLHF; CDR3 DNA: TGTGCCACCAATTTGGCAGGGGGAGTAAAAAATTCACCCCTCCACTTT
D gene: NA; V gene: TRBV7-3; clone size: NA; J gene: TRBJ1-1; CDR3 protein: CASSLYGAMNTEAFF; CDR3 DNA: TGTGCCAGCAGCTTATATGGGGCCATGAACACTGAAGCTTTCTTT
D gene: TRBD1; V gene: TRBV9; clone size: NA; J gene: TRBJ1-6; CDR3 protein: CASSGTGTVGSPLHF; CDR3 DNA: TGTGCCAGCAGCGGAACCGGGACAGTAGGTTCACCCCTCCACTTT
D gene: NA; V gene: TRBV7-5; clone size: NA; J gene: TRBJ2-1; CDR3 protein: CARSTDYSGSEYREQFF; CDR3 DNA: TGTGCCAGAAGCACCGACTATAGCGGGAGCGAGTATCGTGAGCAGTTCTTC
D gene: NA; V gene: TRBV4-1; clone size: NA; J gene: TRBJ1-2; CDR3 protein: CASSPQGRIGYGYTF; CDR3 DNA: TGCGCCAGCAGCCCTCAGGGCAGGATAGGCTATGGCTACACCTTC
D gene: TRBD1; V gene: TRBV7-9; clone size: NA; J gene: TRBJ1-2; CDR3 protein: CASSLGLTGGTNYGYTF; CDR3 DNA: TGTGCCAGCAGCTTAGGGCTCACAGGGGGAACTAACTATGGCTACACCTTC
D gene: TRBD2; V gene: TRBV19; clone size: once; J gene: TRBJ2-1; CDR3 protein: CASSRAGGNNEQFF; CDR3 DNA: TGTGCCAGTAGCAGAGCGGGAGGCAACAATGAGCAGTTCTTC
D gene: TRBD1; V gene: TRBV19; clone size: NA; J gene: TRBJ2-2; CDR3 protein: CASSKRDRGGTGELFF; CDR3 DNA: TGTGCCAGTAGTAAAAGGGACAGGGGGGGAACCGGGGAGCTGTTTTTT
D gene: TRBD1; V gene: TRBV5-4; clone size: NA; J gene: TRBJ2-5; CDR3 protein: CASSSPPGGKTQYF; CDR3 DNA: TGTGCCAGCAGCAGCCCGCCAGGGGGCAAGACCCAGTACTTC
D gene: TRBD1; V gene: TRBV5-6; clone size: NA; J gene: TRBJ1-1; CDR3 protein: CASSFRGLYTEAFF; CDR3 DNA: TGTGCCAGCAGCTTCAGGGGGCTGTACACTGAAGCTTTCTTT
D gene: NA; V gene: TRBV5-6; clone size: NA; J gene: TRBJ1-1; CDR3 protein: CASSPAGVRLVNTEAFF; CDR3 DNA: TGTGCCAGCAGTCCCGCAGGGGTCCGCCTGGTGAACACTGAAGCTTTCTTT
D gene: TRBD1; V gene: TRBV18; clone size: few; J gene: TRBJ1-1; CDR3 protein: CASSPGTGGEEAFF; CDR3 DNA: TGTGCCAGCTCACCAGGGACAGGGGGCGAGGAAGCTTTCTTT
D gene: TRBD2; V gene: TRBV4-1; clone size: NA; J gene: TRBJ2-1; CDR3 protein: CASSPLAASYNEQFF; CDR3 DNA: TGCGCCAGCAGCCCCCTAGCGGCCAGCTACAATGAGCAGTTCTTC
D gene: TRBD2; V gene: TRBV2; clone size: few; J gene: TRBJ2-7; CDR3 protein: CASSPGTSGTEQYF; CDR3 DNA: TGTGCCAGCAGTCCCGGGACTAGCGGGACCGAGCAGTACTTC
D gene: NA; V gene: TRBV29-1; clone size: NA; J gene: TRBJ2-1; CDR3 protein: CSVETTNEQFF; CDR3 DNA: TGCAGCGTTGAAACTACTAATGAGCAGTTCTTC
D gene: NA; V gene: TRBV9; clone size: NA; J gene: TRBJ2-4; CDR3 protein: CASSVGLGGIEWSSGQNIQYF; CDR3 DNA: TGTGCCAGCAGCGTAGGACTTGGAGGGATTGAGTGGTCGAGTGGGCAAAACATTCAGTACTTC
D gene: TRBD2; V gene: TRBV7-7; clone size: once; J gene: TRBJ2-3; CDR3 protein: CASSLGLAGTDTQYF; CDR3 DNA: TGTGCTAGCAGCTTAGGACTAGCGGGCACAGATACGCAGTATTTT
D gene: NA; V gene: TRBV7-8; clone size: NA; J gene: TRBJ2-1; CDR3 protein: CASSLAGAPKGNEQFF; CDR3 DNA: TGTGCCAGCAGCTTAGCGGGAGCCCCGAAAGGCAATGAGCAGTTCTTC
D gene: NA; V gene: TRBV7-2; clone size: NA; J gene: TRBJ2-5; CDR3 protein: CASSAQRQETQYF; CDR3 DNA: TGTGCCAGCAGCGCCCAGCGGCAAGAGACCCAGTACTTC
D gene: TRBD1; V gene: TRBV30; clone size: NA; J gene: TRBJ1-3; CDR3 protein: CAWSRQGAGGNTIYF; CDR3 DNA: TGTGCCTGGAGTAGACAGGGGGCAGGGGGAAACACCATATATTTT